A single sample is the source of the 11 T cell receptor beta chains below, sequenced in a study of persistence of HIV-infected CD4 T cells. Lysates of CMV-infected fibroblasts at approximately 9.6 ug/mL stimulated these cells. CD40L-negative CD69-negative CD45RO-high memory CD4+ T cells were sorted as populations depleted of antigen-responding cells. This was the immunoSEQ version 4 assay in survey mode. Sequencing was performed with immunoSEQ multiplex PCR; in TCRdb, only in-frame clones are kept and a portion is missing. The sample includes roughly 35,000 clones, 75% to 90% seen only once; the top ten take around 1.5%. Antigens for these TCRs are unknown. This sample comprised CD4+ T cells sorted from PBMCs after roughly 20-hour stimulation, obtained from a patient who received antiretroviral therapy. Receptors were obtained from an adult man with HIV who was CMV-seropositive.

This chain joins TRBV6-5 and TRBJ1-4; 7 nucleotides align to TRBD1. The junction had 0 bases not matched to a gene; V was cut back by 6 bases and J by 5 bases. Per germline, CDR1 MNHEY and CDR2 SVGAGI. There are 12 residues in the CDR3. The CDR3 coding sequence is TGTGCCAGCAGACAGGGGAATGAAAAACTGTTTTTT. This encodes CASRQGNEKLFF.

The chain joins TRBV5-1 to TRBJ2-2; TRBD1 agrees at 11 bases. V shed 0 bases and J 6 bases; nucleotides not matched to a gene: 4. The germline CDR1 and CDR2 sequences are SGHRS and YFSETQ. The CDR3 runs to 16 residues. The CDR3: CASSLAPGQGAGELFF. The CDR3 DNA follows: TGCGCCAGCAGCTTGGCACCGGGACAGGGGGCCGGGGAGCTGTTTTTT.

This chain links TRBV28 with TRBJ1-3; 7 bases fit TRBD1. J was trimmed by 7 bases and V by 1 base; bases with no gene match: 10. In germline, CDR1 is MDHEN, CDR2 SYDVKM. The CDR3 sequence is 16 residues long. For the CDR3, the DNA is TGTGCCAGCAGTTTATACGGGGGACAGCGGTCGAACACCATATATTTT. This translates into CASSLYGGQRSNTIYF.

The CDR3 protein is CASSYSTGRTEAFF. CDR3 nucleotide sequence: TGTGCCAGCAGTTACTCGACGGGGCGTACTGAAGCTTTCTTT. The J gene is TRBJ1-1, the V gene TRBV6-6, with D maybe TRBD1 (5 bases). Deletions cut 0 bases from V and 5 bases from J, with 10 bases between. CDR3 length equals 14 residues. Germline V gives CDR1 MNHNY, CDR2 SVGAGI (reference sequence).

The chain carries TRBV6-1 and TRBJ1-1; D is undetermined. Looked up from germline, CDR1 is MNHNS and CDR2 is SASEGT. The CDR3 length is 15 residues. Trimming stripped 0 bases from V and 5 bases from J, with 13 bases between. The CDR3 coding sequence is TGTGCCAGCAGTGAAGCGGGCTCCCATAGGACTGAAGCTTTCTTT. Protein sequence: CASSEAGSHRTEAFF.

V usage is TRBV28 and J usage is TRBJ2-7, with 9 positions matching TRBD1. The germline gives CDR1 MDHEN, CDR2 SYDVKM. The CDR3 is 13 residues long. V lost 7 bases and J lost 5; bases outside the gene matches: 6. DNA of the CDR3: TGTGCCAGCACCACAGGGGGCAGGGACGAGCAGTACTTC. It codes for CASTTGGRDEQYF.

The rearrangement uses TRBV6-5 and TRBJ1-6; D remains unclear. Germline values: CDR1 MNHEY, CDR2 SVGAGI. This CDR3 spans 12 amino acids. V lost 9 bases, J lost 8 bases, and 11 bases lay in between. The CDR3 sequence: CASTYSDSPLHF. Here the CDR3 DNA reads TGTGCCAGTACTTACAGCGATTCACCCCTCCACTTT.

The chain couples TRBV27 to TRBJ2-3; D may be TRBD1 (5 bases). The CDR3 is made up of 11 amino acids. With 7 bases removed from V and 6 bases from J, the gap between germline ends came to 8 bases. Germline CDR1 is MNHEY and CDR2 is SMNVEV (reference sequence). The CDR3 is CASIRGDTQYF. DNA for the CDR3: TGTGCCAGCATTAGGGGTGATACGCAGTATTTT.

The sample holds a few counts of this clone. This chain joins TRBV24-1 and TRBJ1-5; 7 bases match TRBD1. Germline trimming cut 9 bases from V and 5 bases from J; bases unmatched to any gene: 6. The CDR3 extends over 13 amino acids. Looked up from germline, CDR1 is KGHDR and CDR2 is SFDVKD. CDR3 loop: CATGGRGDQPQHF. CDR3 nucleotides: TGTGCCACCGGGGGCAGGGGGGATCAGCCCCAGCATTTT.

The chain uses TRBV2 and TRBJ2-3, with a tentative D call TRBD2 (6 bases). V dropped 8 bases and J dropped 2 bases, with 14 bases sitting between them. This CDR3 has 14 residues. CDR1 is SNHLY and CDR2 is FYNNEI in the germline V gene. The CDR3 loop is CASSGGANTDTQYF. The CDR3 nucleotides are TGTGCCAGCTCCGGCGGGGCGAACACAGATACGCAGTATTTT.

The chain employs TRBV5-1 and TRBJ1-4; no reliable D call. Trimming took 3 bases from V and 3 from J, leaving 6 bases between them. The CDR3 loop spans 13 amino acids. Germline V lookup: CDR1 SGHRS, CDR2 YFSETQ. This chain's CDR3 is CASSSSSNEKLFF. The CDR3, as DNA: TGCGCCAGCAGCTCCTCGTCTAATGAAAAACTGTTTTTT.